Included here is one TCR beta chain sequence, with context. Its antigen is not known. These data belong to a study of OX40 agonist ivuxolimab in advanced cancers. Regarding the study as a whole: Dose levels from 0.1 to 3.0 mg/kg saw CD4+ and CD8+ blood T cells expand clonally by week 6.

TCRdb keeps only in-frame clones here, not all; method: immunoSEQ multiplex PCR. The profile shows under 20,000 clones, about 70% of them singletons. The CDR3 length is 16 residues. CDR1 and CDR2 from the germline V gene are LNHDA and SQIVND (reference sequence). V lost 7 bases and J lost 6, with 22 bases in between. The source was CD4+ or CD8+ T cells sorted from blood, collected in a trial of the OX40 agonist ivuxolimab. The chain has TRBV19 and TRBJ2-1; D remains ambiguous. The source is an adult with an advanced solid tumor such as melanoma, head and neck, liver or kidney cancer. As DNA, the CDR3 is TGTGCCAGTACCTCGGCGGAAGGGTCTCACCGCAATGAGCAGTTCTTC. Translated: CASTSAEGSHRNEQFF.